This T cell receptor (beta chain) was recorded in a study of blood T cell repertoires in COVID-19. Whole-study context: The samples span acute and convalescent COVID-19 from the United States, Italy and Spain. Sample material is recorded as cDNA or gDNA derived from T cells, B-cell-depleted T cells, or PBMCs.

This clone came up once. Germline CDR1 reads SGHRS; CDR2 reads YFSETQ. This CDR3 contains 14 residues. Trimming stripped 4 bases from V and 6 bases from J, with 14 bases between. As originally analysed: Amplification with reference gene primers provided the estimates of nucleated cell counts. TCRdb's copy holds only in-frame clones and misses some; the assay was immunoSEQ multiplex PCR. Clone size and the V and J calls come from that table; the DNA yielded D and trimming. The data show about 190,000 clones, approximately 84% seen once. The sequencing input was peripheral blood. The receptor's source is a woman between 70 and 85 years old with active or convalescent COVID-19. J is TRBJ2-1 and V is TRBV5-1; possibly TRBD1 for D (6 bases). CDR3 in DNA: TGCGCCAGCAGCCCGAGACAGGATCGCAATGAGCAGTTCTTC. Translated: CASSPRQDRNEQFF.